The source of this TCR beta chain is a study of read filtering for tumor transcriptome and immune sequencing. Study-wide results and limits: IR-seq captured clonotypes deeper and more reliably than RNA-seq. The CD138-negative fraction was mixed bone marrow immune cells, not pure T cells.

This clonotype was counted ten times or more. The antigen is not known. From approximately 430 ng of RNA, a library with molecular barcoded alpha/delta and beta/gamma adaptors was made. Each CDR3 protein gets one entry after TCRdb re-called the reads with MiXCR. The data contain fewer than 100,000 distinct CDR3 sequences, 9% to 15% of them singletons. Germline CDR1 is SGHNT and CDR2 is YENEEA. V lost 4 bases and J lost 3, with 9 bases in between. The CDR3 covers 13 residues. The sequence came from a donor at least 40 years old with multiple myeloma. The rearrangement links TRBV11-3 to TRBJ2-5; D unresolved. Sequencing was carried out using a population of CD138-negative cells sorted from bone marrow. The chain's CDR3 is CASSSLPKETQYF. The CDR3 DNA sequence: TGTGCCAGCAGCTCGCTCCCCAAAGAGACCCAGTACTTC.